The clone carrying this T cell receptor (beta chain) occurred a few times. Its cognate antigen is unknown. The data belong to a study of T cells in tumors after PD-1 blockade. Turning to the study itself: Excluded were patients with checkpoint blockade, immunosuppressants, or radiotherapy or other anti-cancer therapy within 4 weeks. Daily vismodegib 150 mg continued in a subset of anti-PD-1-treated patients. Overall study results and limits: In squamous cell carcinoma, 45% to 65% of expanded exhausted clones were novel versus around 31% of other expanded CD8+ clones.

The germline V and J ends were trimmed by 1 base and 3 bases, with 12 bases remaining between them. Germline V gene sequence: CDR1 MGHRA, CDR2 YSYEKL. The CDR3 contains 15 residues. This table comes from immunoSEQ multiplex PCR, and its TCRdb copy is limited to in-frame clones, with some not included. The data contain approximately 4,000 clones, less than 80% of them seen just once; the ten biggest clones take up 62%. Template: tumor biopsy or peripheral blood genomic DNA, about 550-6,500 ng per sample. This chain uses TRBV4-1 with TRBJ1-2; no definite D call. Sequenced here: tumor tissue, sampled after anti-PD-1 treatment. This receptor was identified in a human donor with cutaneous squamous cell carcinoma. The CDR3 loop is CASSQARLGDYGYTF. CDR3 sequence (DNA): TGCGCCAGCAGCCAAGCGCGGTTGGGAGACTATGGCTACACCTTC.